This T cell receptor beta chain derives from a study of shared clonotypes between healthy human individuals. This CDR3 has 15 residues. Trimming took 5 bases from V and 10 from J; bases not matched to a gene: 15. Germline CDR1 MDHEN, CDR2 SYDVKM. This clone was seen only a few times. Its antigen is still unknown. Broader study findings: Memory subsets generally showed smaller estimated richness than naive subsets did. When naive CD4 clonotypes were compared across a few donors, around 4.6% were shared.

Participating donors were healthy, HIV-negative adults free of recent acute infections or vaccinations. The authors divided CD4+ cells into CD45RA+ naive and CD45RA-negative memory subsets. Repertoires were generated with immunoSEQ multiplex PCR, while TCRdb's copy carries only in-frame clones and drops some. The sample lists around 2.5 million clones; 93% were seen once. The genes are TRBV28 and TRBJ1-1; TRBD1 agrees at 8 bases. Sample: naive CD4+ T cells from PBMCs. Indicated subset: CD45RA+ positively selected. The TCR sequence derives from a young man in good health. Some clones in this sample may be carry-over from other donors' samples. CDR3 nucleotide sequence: TGTGCCAGCAGTCCGGTGCCCGCAGGGGGCCATCGAGCTTTCTTT. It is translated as CASSPVPAGGHRAFF. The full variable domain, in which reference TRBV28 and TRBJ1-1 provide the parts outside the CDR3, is DVKVTQSSRYLVKRTGEKVFLECVQDMDHENMFWYRQDPGLGLRLIYFSYDVKMKEKGDIPEGYSVSREKKERFSLILESASTNQTSMYLCASSPVPAGGHRAFFGQGTRLTVV.